This T cell receptor (beta chain) was captured in a study of blood T cell repertoires in COVID-19. For the study at large: Some COVID-19 samples were acute and others convalescent; all came from the United States, Italy and Spain. PBMCs, B-cell-depleted T cells, or T cells were the source of the cDNA or gDNA that made up the material.

The germline V gene has CDR1 LNHDA and CDR2 SQIVND (reference sequence). The CDR3 extends over 16 amino acids. V dropped 5 bases and J dropped 7; count of bases not matched to a gene: 10. The data were produced by immunoSEQ multiplex PCR, yet TCRdb's version contains in-frame clones alone and is incomplete. The sample contains 80,000 to 90,000 clones, approximately 83% of which appear only once. This clone was seen a single time. The receptor was derived from a woman in her sixties or seventies with acute or convalescent COVID-19. Source material: peripheral blood. The rearrangement links TRBV19 to TRBJ1-6; 8 bases map to TRBD1. The CDR3 reads CASSSRGQSQNSPLHF. The CDR3 DNA sequence: TGTGCCAGTAGTTCCAGGGGGCAGTCCCAGAATTCACCCCTCCACTTT.